The rows below give T cell receptor beta chains drawn from one sample of a study of T cells in localized non-small cell lung cancer. Data came from immunoSEQ multiplex PCR; TCRdb stores just in-frame clones and leaves some out. The sample yields 16,000 or so clones, roughly 90% seen once. The specimen was peripheral blood, collected before any cancer treatment. All receptors come from a male donor aged 60 or over with stage II squamous cell lung carcinoma. The CDR3 runs from the conserved cysteine through the conserved F or W. The D gene is left open where the match is weak. Size tells how often a clone was seen (once, few, many) or the class of an expanded clone, and some rows leave it out.

length,V,J,D,size,CDR3,DNA
14,TRBV7-7,TRBJ2-3,TRBD2,-,CASSSGLAGDTQYF,TGTGCTAGCAGCTCAGGACTAGCAGGGGATACGCAGTATTTT
13,TRBV6-6,TRBJ1-2,TRBD1,-,CASSATGPSGYTF,TGTGCCAGCAGCGCGACAGGGCCAAGTGGCTACACCTTC
13,TRBV6-1,TRBJ2-7,-,-,CASQRQDRTWQYF,TGTGCCAGTCAGCGACAGGATCGTACGTGGCAGTACTTC
15,TRBV18,TRBJ2-3,TRBD2,-,CASSPQRESTDTQYF,TGTGCCAGCTCACCGCAGCGGGAGAGCACAGATACGCAGTATTTT
16,TRBV27,TRBJ2-1,-,-,CASSLKGSLTYNEQFF,TGTGCCAGCAGTTTAAAGGGTTCCCTAACCTACAATGAGCAGTTCTTC
14,TRBV2,TRBJ2-2,TRBD1,-,CASRRGWNTGELFF,TGTGCCAGCCGCAGGGGGTGGAACACCGGGGAGCTGTTTTTT
17,TRBV5-1,TRBJ1-5,TRBD1,-,CASSFGDRVNSNQPQHF,TGCGCCAGCAGCTTCGGTGACAGGGTTAATAGCAATCAGCCCCAGCATTTT
14,TRBV19,TRBJ2-7,-,-,CASSIADRAYEQYF,TGTGCCAGTAGTATAGCCGACAGAGCCTACGAGCAGTACTTC
16,TRBV5-1,TRBJ2-7,TRBD1,-,CASSLDGTGITYEQYF,TGCGCCAGCAGCTTGGACGGGACAGGGATAACCTACGAGCAGTACTTC
15,TRBV27,TRBJ1-1,TRBD1,few,CASTPTGGFNTEAFF,TGTGCCAGCACCCCGACAGGGGGTTTCAACACTGAAGCTTTCTTT
15,TRBV27,TRBJ1-1,-,-,CASSSRQPRGTEAFF,TGTGCCAGCAGTTCCCGACAGCCCCGAGGCACTGAAGCTTTCTTT
12,TRBV9,TRBJ2-3,-,-,CASSASTDTQYF,TGTGCCAGCAGCGCTAGCACAGATACGCAGTATTTT
13,TRBV27,TRBJ1-2,-,few,CATGTAPNYGYTF,TGTGCCACCGGGACGGCACCTAACTATGGCTACACCTTC
12,TRBV18,TRBJ1-1,-,-,CASSVGGTEAFF,TGTGCCAGCTCAGTAGGGGGCACTGAAGCTTTCTTT
13,TRBV11-2,TRBJ2-3,-,once,CASSSGLTDTQYF,TGTGCCAGCAGCTCGGGACTCACAGATACGCAGTATTTT